The present T cell receptor beta chain was sequenced within a study of PD-1 blockade in classical Hodgkin lymphoma (dated by TCRdb to the early 2020s). About the investigation overall: Nivolumab dosing was 3 mg/kg intravenously every 2 weeks, continuing until either disease progression or unacceptable toxicity. The study used CyTOF and TCR beta sequencing to define a peripheral blood immune signature of response to PD-1 blockade in classical Hodgkin lymphoma. Overall study results and their limits: Lower diversity was observed in patients in whom nivolumab was started less than 1 year after ASCT, and these patients were excluded from later analyses so that confounding by immune reconstitution would be avoided. By C4D1, a significant rise was seen in CD4+ TCR diversity but not in CD8+ TCR diversity (p=0.0027 vs p=0.16), and the rise was most apparent among complete responders (p=0.02). Baseline TCR diversity was reported as lower in newly diagnosed patients than in healthy donors, and lower still in relapsed/refractory patients. Among trial patients, those achieving complete response had baseline diversity similar to that of newly diagnosed patients, while diversity was significantly lower in partial responders and progressors. The study covered only a single clinical trial cohort, and the causes of the repertoire differences, possibly disease activity or prior therapy, were still not defined.

As encoded in the germline V gene, CDR1 is SGHAT while CDR2 is FQNNGV. Counted from cysteine to phenylalanine, this CDR3 has 14 amino acids. Only the CDR3 DNA stays, 42 bases, in frame from base 1. V loses 2 bases, J loses 14 bases, and the germline ends lie 16 bases apart. As concerns this clone: Which antigen it targets is not known. Qualities for individual bases were not recorded, and no much larger clone is one base off.

Genomic DNA was extracted with the Qiagen DNeasy kit from unsorted PBMCs and from negatively selected CD4+ and CD8+ fractions. TCR beta CDR3 regions were subjected to amplification by immunoSEQ multiplex PCR with primers that anneal to V and J segments. A synthetic immune receptor repertoire was used to minimize amplification bias, and any residual bias was removed computationally once sequencing was done. The study's processing was this. Custom Python scripts were used to quantify repertoire diversity as the Shannon entropy index. Unsorted, CD4+ and CD8+ repertoires were examined separately, except in combined analyses, for which CD4+ and CD8+ sequences were merged in silico. Clonal expansion was defined as a frequency increase of at least 2-fold after treatment compared with C1D1, and clones undetected at baseline were assigned a pseudocount of 0.5. Singleton clones were defined as clones with 0 or 1 copy at C1D1, and non-singleton clones were defined as clones with 2 or more copies. Clones expanded in unsorted samples were labelled as CD4+, CD8+ or unknown by matching protein sequences in sorted samples from the same patient. Wilcoxon tests were applied to paired samples to test diversity changes from C1D1 to C4D1. TCRdb took this table from immuneACCESS and kept in-frame rearrangements with V and J called. Such tables lack part of the clones; where checked against another copy, unresolved V genes explain under half of the gap, and the rest is unexplained. That table gives V, J and clone size, and the DNA gave D and trimming. The sample data list 6,600 or so clones, and approximately 80% of these were observed just once. Of the sample, roughly 40% is held by the ten largest clones.

Sample time point, as interpreted from the label and publication: cycle 4 day 1 (C4D1), after 6 weeks of nivolumab. All trial patients had relapsed after autologous stem cell transplantation, with cohorts A, B and C differing in prior brentuximab vedotin exposure. The trial cohort included 55 to 65 patients with relapsed/refractory classical Hodgkin lymphoma, and each patient had a best overall response of complete response, partial response or progressive disease. Single-agent nivolumab was administered to trial patients in the multi-cohort phase II CheckMate 205 trial. An independent review committee assessed best overall response using the 2007 International Working Group response criteria. PBMCs from the trial were collected at three points: immediately before nivolumab initiation (C1D1), and during therapy at cycle 2 day 1 and cycle 4 day 1. After peripheral blood was drawn into 8 mL Vacutainer Cell Preparation Tubes, PBMCs were isolated by centrifugation and then cryopreserved.

The sequence links TRBV11-2 to TRBJ1-6; TRBD1 is a weak D gene call, 5 bases matching. This clonotype was sampled from a human donor with classical Hodgkin lymphoma. The sequences come from peripheral blood mononuclear cells (PBMCs), collected before the fourth cycle of nivolumab. CDR3 protein: CASSLMAGGQTLHF. The bases read TGTGCCAGCAGCTTAATGGCGGGGGGTCAAACCCTCCACTTT.